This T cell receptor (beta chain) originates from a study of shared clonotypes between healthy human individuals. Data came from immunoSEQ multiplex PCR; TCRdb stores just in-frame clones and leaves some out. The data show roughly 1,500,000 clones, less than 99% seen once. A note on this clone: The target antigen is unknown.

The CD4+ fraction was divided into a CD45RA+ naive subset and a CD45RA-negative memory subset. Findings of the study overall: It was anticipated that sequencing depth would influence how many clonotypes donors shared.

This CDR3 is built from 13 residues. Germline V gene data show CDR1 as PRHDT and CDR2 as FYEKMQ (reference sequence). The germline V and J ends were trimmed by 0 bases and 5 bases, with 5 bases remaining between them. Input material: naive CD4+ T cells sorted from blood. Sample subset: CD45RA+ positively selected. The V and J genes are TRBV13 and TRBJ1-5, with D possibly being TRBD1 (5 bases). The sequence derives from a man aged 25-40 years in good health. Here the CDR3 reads CASSLGGDQPQHF. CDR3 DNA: TGTGCCAGCAGCTTAGGGGGGGATCAGCCCCAGCATTTT.